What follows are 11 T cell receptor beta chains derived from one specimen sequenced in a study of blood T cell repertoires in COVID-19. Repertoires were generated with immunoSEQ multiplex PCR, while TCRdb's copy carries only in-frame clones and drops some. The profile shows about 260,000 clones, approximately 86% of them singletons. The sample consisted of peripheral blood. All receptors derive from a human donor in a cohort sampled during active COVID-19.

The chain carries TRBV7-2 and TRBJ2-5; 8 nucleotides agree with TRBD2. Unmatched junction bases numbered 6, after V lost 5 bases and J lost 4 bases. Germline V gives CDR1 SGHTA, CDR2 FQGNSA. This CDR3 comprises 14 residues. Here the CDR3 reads CASSPRRGGETQYF. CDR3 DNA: TGTGCCAGCAGCCCCCGACGGGGGGGAGAGACCCAGTACTTC.

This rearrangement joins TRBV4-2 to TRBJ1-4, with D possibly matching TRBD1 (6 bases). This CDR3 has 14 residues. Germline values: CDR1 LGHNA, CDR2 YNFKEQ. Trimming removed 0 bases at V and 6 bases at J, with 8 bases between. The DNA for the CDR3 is TGTGCCAGCAGCCAAGATTGGGGGCATGAAAAACTGTTTTTT. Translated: CASSQDWGHEKLFF.

The CDR3 bases are TGTGCCAGCCTTGACAGGGGGGCCTCCTATGGCTACACCTTC. Translated, it gives CASLDRGASYGYTF. The chain couples TRBV2 to TRBJ1-2; TRBD1 matches 9 bases. V lost 8 bases, J lost 4 bases, and 8 bases stayed unmatched. The CDR3 spans 14 residues. The germline CDR1 and CDR2 sequences are SNHLY and FYNNEI.

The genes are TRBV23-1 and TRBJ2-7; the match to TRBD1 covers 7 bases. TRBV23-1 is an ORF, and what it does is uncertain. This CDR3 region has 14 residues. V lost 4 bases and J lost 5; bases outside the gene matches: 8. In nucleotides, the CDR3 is TGCGCCAGCAGTCTGGGCCAGGGGGTCGACGAGCAGTACTTC. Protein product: CASSLGQGVDEQYF.

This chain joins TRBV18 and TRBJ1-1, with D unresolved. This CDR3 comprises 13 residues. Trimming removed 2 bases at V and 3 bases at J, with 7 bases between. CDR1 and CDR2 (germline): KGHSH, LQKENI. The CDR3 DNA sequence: TGTGCCAGCTCACCAGCGGCAGACACTGAAGCTTTCTTT. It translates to CASSPAADTEAFF. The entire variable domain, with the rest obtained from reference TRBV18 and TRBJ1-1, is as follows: NAGVMQNPRHLVRRRGQEARLRCSPMKGHSHVYWYRQLPEEGLKFMVYLQKENIIDESGMPKERFSAEFPKEGPSILRIQQVVRGDSAAYFCASSPAADTEAFFGQGTRLTVV.

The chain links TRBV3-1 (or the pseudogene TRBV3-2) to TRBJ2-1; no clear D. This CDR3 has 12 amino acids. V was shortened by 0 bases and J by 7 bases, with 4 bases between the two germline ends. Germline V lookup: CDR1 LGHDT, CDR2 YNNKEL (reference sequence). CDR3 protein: CASSQDANEQFF. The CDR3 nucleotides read TGTGCCAGCAGCCAAGATGCGAATGAGCAGTTCTTC.

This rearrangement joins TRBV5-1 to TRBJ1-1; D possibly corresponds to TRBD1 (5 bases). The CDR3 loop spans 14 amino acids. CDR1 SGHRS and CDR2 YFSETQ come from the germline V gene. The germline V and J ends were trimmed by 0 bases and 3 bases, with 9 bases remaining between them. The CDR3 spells CASSLDGTDTEAFF. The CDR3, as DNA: TGCGCCAGCAGCTTGGACGGGACTGACACTGAAGCTTTCTTT.

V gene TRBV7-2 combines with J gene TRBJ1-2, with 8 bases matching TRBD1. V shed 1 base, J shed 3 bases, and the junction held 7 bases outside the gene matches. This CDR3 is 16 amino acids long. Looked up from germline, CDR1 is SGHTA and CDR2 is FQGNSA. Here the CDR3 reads CASSLVSGQGYYGYTF. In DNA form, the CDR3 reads TGTGCCAGCAGCTTAGTATCCGGACAGGGTTACTATGGCTACACCTTC.

Here the CDR3 reads CASSGGQQGALYF. DNA for the CDR3: TGTGCCAGCAGTGGGGGTCAACAGGGCGCTCTGTACTTC. This sequence joins TRBV28 and TRBJ2-7, with TRBD1 as a possible D gene (6 bases). The V end was cut by 5 bases, the J end by 12 bases, with 20 bases between. The CDR3 spans 13 residues. Germline-derived CDR1 and CDR2 are MDHEN and SYDVKM.

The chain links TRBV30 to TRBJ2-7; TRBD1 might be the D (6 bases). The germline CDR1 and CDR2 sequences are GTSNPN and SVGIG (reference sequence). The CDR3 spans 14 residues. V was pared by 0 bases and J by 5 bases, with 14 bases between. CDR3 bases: TGTGCCTGGAGTGTTGGCGGTGCAGGGGACGAGCAGTACTTC. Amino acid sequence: CAWSVGGAGDEQYF.

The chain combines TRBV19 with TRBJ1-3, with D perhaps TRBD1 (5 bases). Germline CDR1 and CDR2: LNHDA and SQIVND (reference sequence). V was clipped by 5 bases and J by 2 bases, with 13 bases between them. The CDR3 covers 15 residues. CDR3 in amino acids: CASSATQGAGNTIYF. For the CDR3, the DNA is TGTGCCAGTAGTGCTACGCAGGGTGCTGGAAACACCATATATTTT.